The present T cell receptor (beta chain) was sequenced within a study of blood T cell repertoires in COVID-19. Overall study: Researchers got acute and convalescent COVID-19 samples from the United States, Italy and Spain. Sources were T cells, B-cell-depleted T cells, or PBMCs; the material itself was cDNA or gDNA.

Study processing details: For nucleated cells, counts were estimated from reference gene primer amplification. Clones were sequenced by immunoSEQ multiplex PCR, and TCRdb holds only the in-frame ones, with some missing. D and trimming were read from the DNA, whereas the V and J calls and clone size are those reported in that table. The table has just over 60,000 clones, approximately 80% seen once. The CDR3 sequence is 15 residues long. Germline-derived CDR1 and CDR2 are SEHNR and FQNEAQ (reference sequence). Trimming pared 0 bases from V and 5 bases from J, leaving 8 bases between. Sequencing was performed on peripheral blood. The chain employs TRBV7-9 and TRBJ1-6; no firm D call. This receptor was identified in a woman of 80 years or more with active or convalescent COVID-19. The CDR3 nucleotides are TGTGCCAGCAGCTTAGCGGCCCCAGATAATTCACCCCTCCACTTT. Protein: CASSLAAPDNSPLHF.